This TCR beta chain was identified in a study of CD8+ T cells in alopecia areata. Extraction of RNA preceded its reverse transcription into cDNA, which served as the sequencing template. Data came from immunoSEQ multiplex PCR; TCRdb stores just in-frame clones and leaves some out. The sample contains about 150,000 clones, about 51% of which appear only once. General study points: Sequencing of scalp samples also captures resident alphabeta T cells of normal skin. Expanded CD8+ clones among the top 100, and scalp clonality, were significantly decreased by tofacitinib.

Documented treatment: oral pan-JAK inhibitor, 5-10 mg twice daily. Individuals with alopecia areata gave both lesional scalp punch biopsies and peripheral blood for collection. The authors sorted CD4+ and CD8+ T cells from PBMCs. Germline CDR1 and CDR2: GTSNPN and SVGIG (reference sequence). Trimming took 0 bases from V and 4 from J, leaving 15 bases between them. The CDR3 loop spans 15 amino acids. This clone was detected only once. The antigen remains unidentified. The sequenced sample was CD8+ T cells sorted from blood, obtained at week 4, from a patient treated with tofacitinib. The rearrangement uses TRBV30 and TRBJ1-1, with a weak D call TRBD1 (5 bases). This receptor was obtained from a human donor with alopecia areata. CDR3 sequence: CAWSVRPGRGTEAFF. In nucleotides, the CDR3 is TGTGCCTGGAGTGTGCGTCCAGGGCGAGGCACTGAAGCTTTCTTT.